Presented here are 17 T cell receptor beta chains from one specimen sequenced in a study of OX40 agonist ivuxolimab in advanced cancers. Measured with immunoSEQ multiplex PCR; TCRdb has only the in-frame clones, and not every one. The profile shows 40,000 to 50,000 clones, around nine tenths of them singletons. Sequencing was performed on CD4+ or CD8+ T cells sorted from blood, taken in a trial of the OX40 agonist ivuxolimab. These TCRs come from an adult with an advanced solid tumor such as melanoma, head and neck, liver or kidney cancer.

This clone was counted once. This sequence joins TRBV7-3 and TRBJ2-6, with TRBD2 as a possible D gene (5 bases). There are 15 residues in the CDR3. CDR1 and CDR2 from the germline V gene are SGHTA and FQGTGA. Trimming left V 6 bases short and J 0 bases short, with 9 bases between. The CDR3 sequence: CASRLGSSGANVLTF. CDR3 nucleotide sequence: TGTGCCAGCAGGTTAGGGAGCTCTGGGGCCAACGTCCTGACTTTC.

The chain's CDR3 is CSVEDKETQYF. The CDR3 DNA sequence: TGCAGCGTTGAAGACAAAGAGACCCAGTACTTC. V is TRBV29-1 and J is TRBJ2-5; D not certain. The germline CDR1 and CDR2 sequences are SQVTM and ANQGSEA. The CDR3 sequence is 11 residues long. The V gene lost 0 bases and the J gene lost 3 bases, with 2 bases spanning the gap. The full variable domain, with the rest looked up from reference TRBV29-1 and TRBJ2-5, is SAVISQKPSRDICQRGTSLTIQCQVDSQVTMMFWYRQQPGQSLTLIATANQGSEATYESGFVIDKFPISRPNLTFSTLTVSNMSPEDSSIYLCSVEDKETQYFGPGTRLLVL.

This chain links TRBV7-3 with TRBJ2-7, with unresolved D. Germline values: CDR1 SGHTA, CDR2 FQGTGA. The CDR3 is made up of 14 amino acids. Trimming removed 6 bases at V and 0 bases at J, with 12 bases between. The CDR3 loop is CASSPHTLSYEQYF. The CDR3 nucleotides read TGTGCCAGCAGTCCACATACTCTCTCCTACGAGCAGTACTTC. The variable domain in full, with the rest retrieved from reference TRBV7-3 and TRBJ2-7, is GAGVSQTPSNKVTEKGKYVELRCDPISGHTALYWYRQSLGQGPEFLIYFQGTGAADDSGLPNDRFFAVRPEGSVSTLKIQRTERGDSAVYLCASSPHTLSYEQYFGPGTRLTVT.

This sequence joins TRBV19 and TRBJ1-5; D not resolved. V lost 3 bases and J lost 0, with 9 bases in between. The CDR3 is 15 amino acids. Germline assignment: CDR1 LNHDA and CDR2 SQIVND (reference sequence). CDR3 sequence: CASSITVNSNQPQHF. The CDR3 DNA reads TGTGCCAGTAGTATCACCGTGAATAGCAATCAGCCCCAGCATTTT.

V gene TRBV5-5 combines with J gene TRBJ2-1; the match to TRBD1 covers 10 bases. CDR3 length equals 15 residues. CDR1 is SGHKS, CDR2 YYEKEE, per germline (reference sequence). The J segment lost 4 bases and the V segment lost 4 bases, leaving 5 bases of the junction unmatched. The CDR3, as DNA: TGTGCCAGCAGCCTGGGGACAGGGGTGTACAATGAGCAGTTCTTC. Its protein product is CASSLGTGVYNEQFF.

In nucleotides, the CDR3 is TGTGCCAGCTCACCAACGGCCCCTCAGAATGTTAACTATGGCTACACCTTC. This sequence encodes CASSPTAPQNVNYGYTF. The rearrangement joins TRBV18 to TRBJ1-2, with D uncertain. The germline gives CDR1 KGHSH, CDR2 LQKENI. The V gene lost 2 bases and the J gene lost 1 base, with 17 bases spanning the gap. This CDR3 is 17 amino acids long. Filled out from reference TRBV18 and TRBJ1-2, the complete variable domain reads NAGVMQNPRHLVRRRGQEARLRCSPMKGHSHVYWYRQLPEEGLKFMVYLQKENIIDESGMPKERFSAEFPKEGPSILRIQQVVRGDSAAYFCASSPTAPQNVNYGYTFGSGTRLTVV.

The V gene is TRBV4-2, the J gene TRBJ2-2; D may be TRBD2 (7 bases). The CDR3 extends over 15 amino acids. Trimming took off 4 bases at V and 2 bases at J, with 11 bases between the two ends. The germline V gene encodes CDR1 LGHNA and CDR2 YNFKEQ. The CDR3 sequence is CASSLGGGNTGELFF. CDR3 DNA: TGTGCCAGCAGCCTAGGGGGGGGAAACACCGGGGAGCTGTTTTTT.

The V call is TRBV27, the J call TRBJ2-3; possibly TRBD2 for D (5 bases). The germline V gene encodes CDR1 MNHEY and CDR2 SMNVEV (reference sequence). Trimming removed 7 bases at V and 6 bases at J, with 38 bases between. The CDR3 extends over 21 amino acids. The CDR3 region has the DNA TGTGCCAGCAACCATTACCCTCACGCACTAGGCACCAATCCCCTTGGGGATACGCAGTATTTT. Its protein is CASNHYPHALGTNPLGDTQYF.

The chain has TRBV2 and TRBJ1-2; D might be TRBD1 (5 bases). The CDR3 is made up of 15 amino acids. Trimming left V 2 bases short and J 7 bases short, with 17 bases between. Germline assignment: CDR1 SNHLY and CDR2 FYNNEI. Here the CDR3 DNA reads TGTGCCAGCAGTGAAAGGTTAAGGCAGGGAAGTGGCTACACCTTC. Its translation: CASSERLRQGSGYTF.

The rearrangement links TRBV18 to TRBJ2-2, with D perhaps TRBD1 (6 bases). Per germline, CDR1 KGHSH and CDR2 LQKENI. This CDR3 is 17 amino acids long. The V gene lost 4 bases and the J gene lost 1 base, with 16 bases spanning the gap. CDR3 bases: TGTGCCAGCTCACGACACAGGGCAGGGCAGAACACCGGGGAGCTGTTTTTT. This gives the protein CASSRHRAGQNTGELFF.

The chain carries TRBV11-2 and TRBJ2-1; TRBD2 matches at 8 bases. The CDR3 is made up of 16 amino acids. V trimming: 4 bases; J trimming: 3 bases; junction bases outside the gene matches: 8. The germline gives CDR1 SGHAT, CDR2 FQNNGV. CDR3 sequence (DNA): TGTGCCAGCAGCTCGGCGGGGGGAGCCCTCTACAATGAGCAGTTCTTC. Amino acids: CASSSAGGALYNEQFF.

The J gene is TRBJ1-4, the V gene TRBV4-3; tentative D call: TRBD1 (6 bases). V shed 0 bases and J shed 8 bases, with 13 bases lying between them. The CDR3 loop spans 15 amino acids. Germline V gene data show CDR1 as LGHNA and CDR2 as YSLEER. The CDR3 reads CASSQEGAFGEKLFF. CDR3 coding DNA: TGCGCCAGCAGCCAAGAGGGGGCCTTTGGGGAAAAACTGTTTTTT.

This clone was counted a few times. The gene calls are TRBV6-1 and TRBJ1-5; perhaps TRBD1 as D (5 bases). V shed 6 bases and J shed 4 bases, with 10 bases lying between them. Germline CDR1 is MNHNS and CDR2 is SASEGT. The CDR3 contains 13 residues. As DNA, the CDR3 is TGTGCCAGCAGGTATGCAGGGAATCAGCCCCAGCATTTT. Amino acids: CASRYAGNQPQHF.

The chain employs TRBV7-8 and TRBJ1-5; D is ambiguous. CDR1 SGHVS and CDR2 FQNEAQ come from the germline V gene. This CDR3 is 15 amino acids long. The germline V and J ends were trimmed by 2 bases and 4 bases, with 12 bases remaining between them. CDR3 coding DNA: TGTGCCAGCAGCTTATTGCCAGGAAGAAATCAGCCCCAGCATTTT. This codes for CASSLLPGRNQPQHF.

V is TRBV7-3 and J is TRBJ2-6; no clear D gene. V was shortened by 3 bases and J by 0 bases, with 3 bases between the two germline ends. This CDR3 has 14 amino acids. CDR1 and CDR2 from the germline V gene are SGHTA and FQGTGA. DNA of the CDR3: TGTGCCAGCAGCTTGTCCTCTGGGGCCAACGTCCTGACTTTC. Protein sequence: CASSLSSGANVLTF. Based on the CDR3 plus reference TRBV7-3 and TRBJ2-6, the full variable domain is GAGVSQTPSNKVTEKGKYVELRCDPISGHTALYWYRQSLGQGPEFLIYFQGTGAADDSGLPNDRFFAVRPEGSVSTLKIQRTERGDSAVYLCASSLSSGANVLTFGAGSRLTVL.

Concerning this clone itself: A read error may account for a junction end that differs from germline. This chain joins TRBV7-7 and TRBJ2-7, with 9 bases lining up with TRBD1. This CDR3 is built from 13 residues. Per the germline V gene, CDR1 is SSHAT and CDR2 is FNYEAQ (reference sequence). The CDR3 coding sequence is TGTGCTAGCAGCTTGGACAGGGGTGGCGAGCAGTACTTC. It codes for CASSLDRGGEQYF.

The DNA for the CDR3 is TGCGCCAGCAGCCAAGGCCCCGGCCGAGGGGGGACAAACATTCAGTACTTC. It specifies CASSQGPGRGGTNIQYF. The V gene is TRBV4-3, the J gene TRBJ2-4, with D perhaps assigned TRBD1 or TRBD2 (6 bases each). The CDR3 loop spans 17 amino acids. Looked up from germline, CDR1 is LGHNA and CDR2 is YSLEER. Trimming took off 1 base at V and 6 bases at J, with 19 bases between the two ends.